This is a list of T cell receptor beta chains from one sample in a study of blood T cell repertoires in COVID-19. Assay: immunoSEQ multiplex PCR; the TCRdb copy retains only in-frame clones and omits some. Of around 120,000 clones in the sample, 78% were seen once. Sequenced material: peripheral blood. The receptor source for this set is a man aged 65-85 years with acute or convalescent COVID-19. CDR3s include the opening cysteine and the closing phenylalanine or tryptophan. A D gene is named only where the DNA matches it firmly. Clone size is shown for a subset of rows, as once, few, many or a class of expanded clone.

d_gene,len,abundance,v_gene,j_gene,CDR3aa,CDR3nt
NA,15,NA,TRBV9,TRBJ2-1,CASSPDSNSYNEQFF,TGTGCCAGCAGCCCAGACAGCAACTCCTACAATGAGCAGTTCTTC
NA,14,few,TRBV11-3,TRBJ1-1,CASSLTAGNTEAFF,TGTGCCAGCAGCTTAACGGCGGGGAACACTGAAGCTTTCTTT
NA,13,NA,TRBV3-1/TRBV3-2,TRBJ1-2,CASSQGANYGYTF,TGTGCCAGCAGCCAAGGGGCGAACTATGGCTACACCTTC
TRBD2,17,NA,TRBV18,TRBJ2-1,CASSPPLLAGGNNEQFF,TGTGCCAGCTCACCACCCCTTCTAGCGGGGGGGAACAATGAGCAGTTCTTC
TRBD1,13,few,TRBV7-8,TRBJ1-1,CASYSGGHTEAFF,TGTGCCAGCTATTCAGGGGGGCACACTGAAGCTTTCTTT
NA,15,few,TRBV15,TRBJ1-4,CATSREGAEDEKLFF,TGTGCCACCAGCAGAGAGGGGGCAGAAGATGAAAAACTGTTTTTT
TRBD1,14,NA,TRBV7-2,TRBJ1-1,CASSLDGTGTEAFF,TGTGCCAGCAGCTTAGATGGGACAGGCACTGAAGCTTTCTTT
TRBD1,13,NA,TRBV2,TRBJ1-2,CASSGTGAKGYTF,TGTGCCAGCAGTGGAACAGGGGCCAAGGGCTACACCTTC
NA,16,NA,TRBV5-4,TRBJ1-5,CASSLGGRRDDQPQHF,TGTGCCAGCAGCTTGGGCGGGCGGAGGGACGATCAGCCCCAGCATTTT
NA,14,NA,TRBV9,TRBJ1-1,CASTRGDWNTEAFF,TGTGCCAGCACCCGTGGGGACTGGAACACTGAAGCTTTCTTT
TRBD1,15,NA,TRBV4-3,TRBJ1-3,CASSHVRDRGNTIYF,TGCGCCAGCAGCCACGTCCGGGACAGGGGAAACACCATATATTTT
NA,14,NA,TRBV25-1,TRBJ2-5,CASSPNTHQETQYF,TGTGCCAGCAGTCCCAACACGCACCAAGAGACCCAGTACTTC
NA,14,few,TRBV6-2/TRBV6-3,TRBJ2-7,CASSSPGQTYEQYF,TGTGCCAGCAGTTCGCCAGGGCAAACCTACGAGCAGTACTTC
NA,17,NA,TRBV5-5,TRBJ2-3,CASSLAVGASVADTQYF,TGTGCCAGCAGCTTGGCAGTTGGGGCTTCGGTAGCAGATACGCAGTATTTT
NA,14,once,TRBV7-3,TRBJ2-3,CASSSTGGPDTQYF,TGTGCCAGCAGCTCCACCGGGGGGCCGGATACGCAGTATTTT
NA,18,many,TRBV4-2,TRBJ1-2,CASSSLDRPDIANYGYTF,TGTGCCAGCAGCTCTCTCGACAGGCCCGATATAGCTAACTATGGCTACACCTTC
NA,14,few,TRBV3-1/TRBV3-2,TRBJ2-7,CASSPDSTHLKQYF,TGTGCCAGCAGCCCTGACAGCACCCACCTCAAGCAGTACTTC
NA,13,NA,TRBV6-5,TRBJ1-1,CASSYLENTEAFF,TGTGCCAGCAGTTATTTAGAGAACACTGAAGCTTTCTTT
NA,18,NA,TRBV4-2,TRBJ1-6,CASSQVSLESSYNSPLHF,TGTGCCAGCAGCCAAGTTTCGCTAGAGAGCTCCTATAATTCACCCCTCCACTTT
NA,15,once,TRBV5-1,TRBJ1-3,CASSSGPSEGNTIYF,TGCGCCAGCAGCTCGGGACCGTCGGAGGGGAACACCATATATTTT
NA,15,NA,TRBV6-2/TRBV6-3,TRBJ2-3,CASSLTGLGTDTQYF,TGTGCCAGCAGTTTGACTGGTCTTGGCACAGATACGCAGTATTTT
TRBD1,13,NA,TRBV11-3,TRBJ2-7,CASSLGTGTEQYF,TGTGCCAGCAGCTTAGGGACAGGGACCGAGCAGTACTTC
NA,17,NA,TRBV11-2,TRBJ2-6,CASSLAGVFTGANVLTF,TGTGCCAGCAGCTTAGCAGGGGTTTTTACTGGGGCCAACGTCCTGACTTTC
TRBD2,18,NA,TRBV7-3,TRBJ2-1,CASSLTFLAGRIHNEQFF,TGTGCCAGCAGCTTAACGTTCCTAGCGGGGAGAATCCACAATGAGCAGTTCTTC
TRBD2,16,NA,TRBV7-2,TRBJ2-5,CASSFVTSGGEETQYF,TGTGCCAGCAGCTTCGTGACTAGCGGGGGGGAAGAGACCCAGTACTTC
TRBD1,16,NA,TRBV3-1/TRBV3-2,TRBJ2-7,CASSQDRRQGSYEQYF,TGTGCCAGCAGCCAAGATAGGAGACAGGGCTCCTACGAGCAGTACTTC
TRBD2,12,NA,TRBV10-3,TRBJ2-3,CAISESAGGPYF,TGTGCCATCAGTGAGTCGGCGGGGGGGCCGTATTTT
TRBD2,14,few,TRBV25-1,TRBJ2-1,CASSVAGGRYEQFF,TGTGCCAGCAGTGTAGCGGGGGGGCGGTATGAGCAGTTCTTC
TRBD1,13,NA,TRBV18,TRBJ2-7,CASSPDREGEQYF,TGTGCCAGCTCACCAGACAGGGAAGGCGAGCAGTACTTC
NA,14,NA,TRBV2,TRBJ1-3,CASSPEAAGNTIYF,TGTGCCAGCAGTCCAGAGGCAGCTGGAAACACCATATATTTT
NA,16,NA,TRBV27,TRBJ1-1,CASSPAPVVGGTEAFF,TGTGCCAGCAGTCCCGCCCCTGTTGTCGGGGGCACTGAAGCTTTCTTT
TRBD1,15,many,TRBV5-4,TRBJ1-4,CASSLTGGRGEKLFF,TGTGCCAGCAGCTTGACAGGGGGCAGGGGTGAAAAACTGTTTTTT
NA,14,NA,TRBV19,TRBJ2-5,CASSISPPRETQYF,TGTGCCAGTAGTATCAGTCCGCCTAGGGAGACCCAGTACTTC
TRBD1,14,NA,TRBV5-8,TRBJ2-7,CASSFYRGTGEQYF,TGTGCCAGCAGCTTTTACAGGGGGACGGGAGAGCAGTACTTC
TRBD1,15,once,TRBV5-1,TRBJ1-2,CASSPEQGSGYGYTF,TGCGCCAGCAGCCCTGAACAGGGGTCGGGCTATGGCTACACCTTC
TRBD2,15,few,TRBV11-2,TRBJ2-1,CASGTSGGSGNEQFF,TGTGCCAGCGGGACTAGCGGGGGGTCCGGGAATGAGCAGTTCTTC
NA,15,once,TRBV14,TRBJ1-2,CASSRLSGANYGYTF,TGTGCCAGCAGCCGCCTATCAGGGGCTAACTATGGCTACACCTTC
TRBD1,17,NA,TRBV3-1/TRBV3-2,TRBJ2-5,CASSLLQGQGGLETQYF,TGTGCCAGCAGCCTCCTTCAGGGACAGGGCGGTTTGGAGACCCAGTACTTC
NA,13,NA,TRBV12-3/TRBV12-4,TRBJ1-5,CASSSKMVGAQHF,TGTGCCAGCAGTTCCAAGATGGTAGGGGCCCAGCATTTT
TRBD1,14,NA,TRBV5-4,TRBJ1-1,CASSWGQGGTEAFF,TGTGCCAGCAGCTGGGGACAGGGGGGCACTGAAGCTTTCTTT
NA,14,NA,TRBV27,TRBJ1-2,CASSFRGSQRGYTF,TGTGCCAGCAGTTTCAGGGGCAGCCAAAGGGGCTACACCTTC
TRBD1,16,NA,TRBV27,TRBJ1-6,CASSLSRDSWDSPLHF,TGTGCCAGCAGTTTATCTCGGGACAGTTGGGATTCACCCCTCCACTTT
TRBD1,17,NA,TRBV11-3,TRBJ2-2,CASSLSPGQGLSGELFF,TGTGCCAGCAGCTTATCCCCGGGACAGGGGTTATCCGGGGAGCTGTTTTTT
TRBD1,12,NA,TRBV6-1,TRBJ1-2,CASRRQGDGYTF,TGTGCCAGCAGGAGACAGGGCGACGGCTACACCTTC
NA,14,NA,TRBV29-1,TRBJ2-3,CSVVSRASTDTQYF,TGCAGCGTCGTGTCCAGGGCTAGCACAGATACGCAGTATTTT
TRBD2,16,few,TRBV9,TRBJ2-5,CASSTGTSGGVETQYF,TGTGCCAGCAGCACCGGGACTAGCGGGGGTGTAGAGACCCAGTACTTC
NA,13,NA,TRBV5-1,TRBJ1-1,CASSLNGETEAFF,TGCGCCAGCAGCTTGAACGGGGAAACTGAAGCTTTCTTT
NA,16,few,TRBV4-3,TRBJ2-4,CASSQGWERAKNIQYF,TGCGCCAGCAGCCAAGGCTGGGAGAGAGCCAAAAACATTCAGTACTTC
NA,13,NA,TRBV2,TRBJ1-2,CAGLGAGSFGYTF,TGTGCCGGCCTGGGGGCAGGGTCTTTTGGCTACACCTTC
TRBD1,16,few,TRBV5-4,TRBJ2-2,CASSYNTGARTGELFF,TGTGCCAGCAGCTACAATACAGGGGCTCGGACCGGGGAGCTGTTTTTT
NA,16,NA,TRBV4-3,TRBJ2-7,CASDEYRGGFSYEQYF,TGCGCCAGCGACGAATACAGGGGGGGATTTTCCTACGAGCAGTACTTC
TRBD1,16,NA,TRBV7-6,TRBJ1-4,CASSLANRRGSEKLFF,TGTGCTAGCAGCTTAGCGAATCGCAGGGGGAGTGAAAAACTGTTTTTT
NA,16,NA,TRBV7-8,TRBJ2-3,CASSLESPGSTDTQYF,TGTGCCAGCAGCTTAGAGAGTCCGGGAAGCACAGATACGCAGTATTTT
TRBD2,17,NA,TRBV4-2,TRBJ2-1,CASSQEGSGGAYNEQFF,TGTGCCAGCAGCCAAGAGGGTAGCGGGGGGGCCTACAATGAGCAGTTCTTC
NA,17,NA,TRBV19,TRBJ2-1,CASRPDRQAEFVLRQFF,TGTGCCAGTAGGCCCGACCGGCAGGCCGAATTCGTCTTGCGACAGTTCTTC
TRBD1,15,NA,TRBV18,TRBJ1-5,CASSGDRGLGQPQHF,TGTGCCAGCTCGGGGGACAGGGGGCTTGGTCAGCCCCAGCATTTT
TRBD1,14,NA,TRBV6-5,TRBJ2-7,CASSKDRGPYEQYF,TGTGCCAGCAGCAAGGACAGGGGGCCCTACGAGCAGTACTTC
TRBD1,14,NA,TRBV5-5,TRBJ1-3,CASSFLIQGNTIYF,TGTGCCAGCAGCTTTCTAATACAGGGGAACACCATATATTTT
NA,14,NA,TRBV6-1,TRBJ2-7,CASSDRGFLGGQYF,TGTGCCAGCAGTGACAGGGGGTTCCTCGGGGGACAGTACTTC
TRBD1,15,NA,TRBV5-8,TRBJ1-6,CASSLLQGAFSPLHF,TGTGCCAGCAGCTTGCTACAGGGGGCATTTTCACCCCTCCACTTT